This entry lists 5 T cell receptor beta chains sequenced from one sample in a study of blood T cell repertoires in COVID-19. Data came from immunoSEQ multiplex PCR; TCRdb stores just in-frame clones and leaves some out. The sample shows fewer than 500,000 clones, around nine tenths of them seen only once. Specimen: PBMCs or T cells enriched from blood (not recorded which). Receptor source: a young woman with acute COVID-19.

V gene TRBV4-3 combines with J gene TRBJ1-6; 10 positions match TRBD1. Germline V gene data show CDR1 as LGHNA and CDR2 as YSLEER. V shed 0 bases and J 7 bases; nucleotides not matched to a gene: 0. The CDR3 sequence is 15 residues long. The CDR3 DNA sequence: TGCGCCAGCAGCCAAGAGGGACAGGGGAATTCACCCCTCCACTTT. Translation gives CASSQEGQGNSPLHF.

This chain connects TRBV9 to TRBJ1-6; TRBD1 might be the D (6 bases). CDR1 and CDR2 (germline): SGDLS, YYNGEE. Trimming removed 0 bases from V and 13 bases from J, with 11 bases in between. This CDR3 is 13 amino acids long. In nucleotides, the CDR3 is TGTGCCAGCAGCGTAGAAGGGGGGGATCCCCTCCACTTT. This sequence encodes CASSVEGGDPLHF.

The genes are TRBV14 and TRBJ2-7; TRBD2 matches 9 bases. Trimming removed 0 bases from V and 1 base from J; junction bases left unmatched: 4. CDR3 size: 16 residues. Germline V gene sequence: CDR1 SGHDN, CDR2 FVKESK. The CDR3 nucleotides are TGTGCCAGCAGCCAAGATTACACTAGCGGGTCCTACGAGCAGTACTTC. Translating gives CASSQDYTSGSYEQYF.

This sequence joins TRBV7-2 and TRBJ1-1, with TRBD1 matching over 7 bases. The CDR3 consists of 18 residues. V was pared by 7 bases and J by 2 bases, with 19 bases of the junction left unmatched. CDR1 is SGHTA and CDR2 is FQGNSA in the germline V gene. The CDR3: CASIKGPGQASLNTEAFF. The CDR3 nucleotides read TGTGCCAGCATCAAGGGACCTGGACAGGCCTCCCTCAACACTGAAGCTTTCTTT.

V gene TRBV28 combines with J gene TRBJ1-6; 7 nucleotides align to TRBD1. The CDR3 is made up of 12 amino acids. The germline gives CDR1 MDHEN, CDR2 SYDVKM. The junction had 6 bases not matched to a gene; V was cut back by 8 bases and J by 11 bases. The CDR3 is CASLRQGTPLHF. The CDR3 nucleotides are TGTGCCAGCCTCCGACAGGGAACACCCCTCCACTTT. Based on the CDR3 plus reference TRBV28 and TRBJ1-6, the full variable domain is DVKVTQSSRYLVKRTGEKVFLECVQDMDHENMFWYRQDPGLGLRLIYFSYDVKMKEKGDIPEGYSVSREKKERFSLILESASTNQTSMYLCASLRQGTPLHFGNGTRLTVT.